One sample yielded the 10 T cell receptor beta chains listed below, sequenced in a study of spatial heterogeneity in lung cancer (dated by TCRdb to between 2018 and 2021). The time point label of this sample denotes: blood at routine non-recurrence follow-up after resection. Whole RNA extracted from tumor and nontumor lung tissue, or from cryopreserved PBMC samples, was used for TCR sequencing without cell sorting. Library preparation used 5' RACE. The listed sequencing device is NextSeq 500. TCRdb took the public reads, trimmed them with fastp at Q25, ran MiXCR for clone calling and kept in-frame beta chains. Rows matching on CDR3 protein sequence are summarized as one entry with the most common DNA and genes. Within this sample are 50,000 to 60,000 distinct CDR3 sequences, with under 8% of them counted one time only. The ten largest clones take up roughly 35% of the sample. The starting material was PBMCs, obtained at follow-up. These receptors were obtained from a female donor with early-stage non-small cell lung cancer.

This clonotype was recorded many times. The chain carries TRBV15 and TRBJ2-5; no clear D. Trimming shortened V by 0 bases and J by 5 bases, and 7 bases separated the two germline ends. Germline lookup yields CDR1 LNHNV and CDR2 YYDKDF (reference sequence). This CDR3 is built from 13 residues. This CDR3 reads CATSRDGRETQYF. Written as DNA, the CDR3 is TGTGCCACCAGCAGAGATGGGCGGGAGACCCAGTACTTC.

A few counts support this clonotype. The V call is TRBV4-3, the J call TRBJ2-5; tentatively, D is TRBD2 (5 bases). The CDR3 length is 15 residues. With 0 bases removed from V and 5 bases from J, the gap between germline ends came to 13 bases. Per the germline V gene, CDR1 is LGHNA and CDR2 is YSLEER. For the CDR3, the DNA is TGCGCCAGCAGCCAAGAGTTTAGCGCCTGGGAGACCCAGTACTTC. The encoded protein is CASSQEFSAWETQYF.

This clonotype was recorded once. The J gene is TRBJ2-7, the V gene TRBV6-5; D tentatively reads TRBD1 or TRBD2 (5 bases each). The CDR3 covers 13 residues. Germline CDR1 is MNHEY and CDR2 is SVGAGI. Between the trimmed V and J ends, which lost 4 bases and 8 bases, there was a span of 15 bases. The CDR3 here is CASSLGDLDKQYF. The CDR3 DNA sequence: TGTGCCAGCAGTTTGGGGGATCTAGACAAGCAGTACTTC.

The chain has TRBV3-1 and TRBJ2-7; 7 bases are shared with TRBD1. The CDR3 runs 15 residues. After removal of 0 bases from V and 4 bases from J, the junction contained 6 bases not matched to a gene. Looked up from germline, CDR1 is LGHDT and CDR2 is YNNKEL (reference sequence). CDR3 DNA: TGTGCCAGCAGCCAAGACCCGGGACAGCTATACGAGCAGTACTTC. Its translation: CASSQDPGQLYEQYF.

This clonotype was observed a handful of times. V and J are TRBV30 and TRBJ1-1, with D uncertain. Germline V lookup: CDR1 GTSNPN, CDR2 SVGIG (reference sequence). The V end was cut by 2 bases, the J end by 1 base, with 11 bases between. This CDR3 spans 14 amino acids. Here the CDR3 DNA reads TGTGCCTGGAGTCCCCCCGTGACGAACACTGAAGCTTTCTTT. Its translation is CAWSPPVTNTEAFF.

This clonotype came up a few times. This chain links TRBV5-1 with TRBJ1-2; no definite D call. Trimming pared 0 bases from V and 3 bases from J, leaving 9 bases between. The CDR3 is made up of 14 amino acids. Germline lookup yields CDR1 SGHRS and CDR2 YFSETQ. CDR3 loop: CASSLGAGYYGYTF. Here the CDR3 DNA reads TGCGCCAGCAGCTTGGGGGCCGGATACTATGGCTACACCTTC.

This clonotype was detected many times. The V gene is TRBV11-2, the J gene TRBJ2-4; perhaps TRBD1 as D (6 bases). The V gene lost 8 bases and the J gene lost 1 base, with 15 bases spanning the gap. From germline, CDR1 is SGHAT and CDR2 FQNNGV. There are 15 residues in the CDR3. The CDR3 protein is CASGSGGGAKNIQYF. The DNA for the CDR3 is TGTGCCAGCGGCTCTGGGGGCGGGGCCAAAAACATTCAGTACTTC. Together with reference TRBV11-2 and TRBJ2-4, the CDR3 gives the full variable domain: EAGVAQSPRYKIIEKRQSVAFWCNPISGHATLYWYQQILGQGPKLLIQFQNNGVVDDSQLPKDRFSAERLKGVDSTLKIQPAKLEDSAVYLCASGSGGGAKNIQYFGAGTRLSVL.

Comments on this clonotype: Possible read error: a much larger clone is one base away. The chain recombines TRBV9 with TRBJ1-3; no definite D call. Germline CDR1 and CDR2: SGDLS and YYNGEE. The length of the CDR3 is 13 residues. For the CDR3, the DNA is TGTACCAGCAGGAAGTCCTCTGGAAACACCATATATTTT. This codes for CTSRKSSGNTIYF.

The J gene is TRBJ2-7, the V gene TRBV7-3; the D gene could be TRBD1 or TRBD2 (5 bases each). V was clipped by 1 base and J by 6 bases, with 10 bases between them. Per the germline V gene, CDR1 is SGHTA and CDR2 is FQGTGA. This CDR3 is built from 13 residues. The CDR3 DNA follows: TGTGCCAGCAGCTTAAAGGGACGGAGCGAGCAGTACTTC. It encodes CASSLKGRSEQYF.

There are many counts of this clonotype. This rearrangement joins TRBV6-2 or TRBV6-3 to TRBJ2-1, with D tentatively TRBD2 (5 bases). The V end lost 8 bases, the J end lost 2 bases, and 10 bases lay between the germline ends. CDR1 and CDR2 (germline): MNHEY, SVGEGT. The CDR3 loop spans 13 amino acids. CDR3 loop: CASGRLPYNEQFF. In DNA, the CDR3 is TGTGCCAGCGGGAGACTACCCTACAATGAGCAGTTCTTC.